These T cell receptor beta chains were read from a single sample in a study of CD8 T cells in ankylosing spondylitis. Via MiXCR, TCRdb re-called the 5' RACE reads, giving one row per CDR3 protein. Among about 450,000 distinct CDR3 sequences, roughly a quarter were seen once, and the ten largest hold over 0.8%. The sequenced sample consisted of blood, either unsorted or a sorted T cell fraction (not recorded which). These receptors all come from a male donor with ankylosing spondylitis. Both conserved end residues are part of each CDR3. The D gene is left open where the match is weak. Clone size is not always given. Where it is, it says once, few, many or a class for expanded clones.

J	size	D	V	DNA	CDR3
TRBJ2-1	-	TRBD1	TRBV12-3/TRBV12-4	TGTGCCAGCAGTAAGGCGGTCAGGGGGCATGAGCAGTTCTTC	CASSKAVRGHEQFF
TRBJ2-1	few	-	TRBV15	TGTGCCACCAGCTCCTTATTCCATGAGCAGTTCTTC	CATSSLFHEQFF
TRBJ2-6	few	TRBD1	TRBV29-1	TGCAGCGCTGGGACAGGAGGGGACAACGTCCTGACTTTC	CSAGTGGDNVLTF
TRBJ1-5	-	-	TRBV5-1	TGCGCCAGCAGCCCTTTGGCAGGGCCGCCTATGCCCGGCAATCAGCCCCAGCATTTT	CASSPLAGPPMPGNQPQHF
TRBJ2-2	few	-	TRBV5-6	TGTGCCAGCAGCCCTAGACTGAGCACCGGGGAGCTGTTTTTT	CASSPRLSTGELFF
TRBJ2-2	-	TRBD1	TRBV11-2	TGTGCCAGCAGCAAGGATCGGACAGGGGAGATGAGCGGGGAGCTGTTTTTT	CASSKDRTGEMSGELFF
TRBJ2-1	once	TRBD2	TRBV7-9	TGTGCCAGCAGCTCCGGGACTAGCGGCCCCAATGAGCAGTTCTTC	CASSSGTSGPNEQFF
TRBJ2-1	-	TRBD1	TRBV28	TGTGCCAGCAGTCTAGGACAGGGGGCATGGAATGAGCAGTTCTTC	CASSLGQGAWNEQFF
TRBJ2-6	-	-	TRBV20-1	TGCAGTGCTGTCTATTACTCTGGGGCCAACGTCCTGACTTTC	CSAVYYSGANVLTF
TRBJ1-2	-	-	TRBV7-2	TGTGCCAGCAGCCCTGGGCCCTCCGGAGGCTACACCTTC	CASSPGPSGGYTF
TRBJ1-1	-	-	TRBV29-1	TGCAGCGTTCTCCGAAGGGGGAACACTGAAGCTTTCTTT	CSVLRRGNTEAFF
TRBJ1-5	-	-	TRBV15	TGTGCCACCGGGCCCGGCTATAGCAATCAGCCCCAGCATTTT	CATGPGYSNQPQHF
TRBJ1-1	few	-	TRBV5-1	TGCGCCAGCAAGTTGGGTCAGGAAGCTTTCTTT	CASKLGQEAFF
TRBJ1-2	-	-	TRBV12-3/TRBV12-4	TGTGCCAGCAGTTTTGGGGGTAATCGTGGCTACACCTTC	CASSFGGNRGYTF
TRBJ1-2	-	-	TRBV2	TGTGCCAGCAGTGCAGAATACTATGGCTACACCTTC	CASSAEYYGYTF
TRBJ2-3	few	TRBD2	TRBV5-1	TGCGCCAGCAGCCGTCTCCTAGCGGGAGCCGATACGCAGTATTTT	CASSRLLAGADTQYF
TRBJ1-2	few	-	TRBV7-2	TGTGCCAGCAGCCTTTCAGTAACACCAAACTATGGCTACACCTTC	CASSLSVTPNYGYTF
TRBJ2-5	-	TRBD1	TRBV29-1	TGCAGCGGTGGCGACCGGACAGGGGATCCTTCGGGGCCAGAGACCCAGTACTTC	CSGGDRTGDPSGPETQYF
TRBJ1-5	few	-	TRBV7-2	TGTGCCAGCAGCTTAGCGGGAACAAATAGCAATCAGCCCCAGCATTTT	CASSLAGTNSNQPQHF
TRBJ1-4	once	-	TRBV4-2	TGTGCCAGCAGCCGCCTGGCAGGGGCTAATGAAAAACTGTTTTTT	CASSRLAGANEKLFF
TRBJ2-6	few	TRBD1	TRBV18	TGTGCCAGCTCACCCGAAGCGACACATACCAGGGGGGGGGCCAACGTCCTGACTTTC	CASSPEATHTRGGANVLTF
TRBJ1-5	-	TRBD1	TRBV12-3/TRBV12-4	TGTGCCAGCAGTGCGGGACAGGGTCAGCCCCAGCATTTT	CASSAGQGQPQHF
TRBJ1-4	few	TRBD1	TRBV12-3/TRBV12-4	TGTGCCAGCAGCGCGACAGGGGAAACGGAAAAACTGTTTTTT	CASSATGETEKLFF
TRBJ2-1	few	TRBD2	TRBV5-1	TGCGCCAGCAGCCCAGGACTAGCCACCCCTTACAATGAGCAGTTCTTC	CASSPGLATPYNEQFF
TRBJ1-1	-	TRBD1	TRBV19	TGTGCCAGTAGTGTCCGGAGGGGGCGAGGGGCTGAAGCTTTCTTT	CASSVRRGRGAEAFF
TRBJ2-5	-	-	TRBV5-1	TGCGCCAGCAGCTATTCTAGACAGGTTCACGGGGAGACCCAGTACTTC	CASSYSRQVHGETQYF
TRBJ2-7	-	TRBD2	TRBV20-1	TGCAGTGCTGAGACTAGCGGGAACTACGAGCAGTACTTC	CSAETSGNYEQYF
TRBJ2-1	few	TRBD2	TRBV6-1	TGTGCCAGCAGGCTAGCGGGAGATAGCAATGAGCAGTTCTTC	CASRLAGDSNEQFF
TRBJ1-6	many	-	TRBV3-1	TGTGCCAGCAGCCAAGGACAGACTGCTTCACCCCTCCACTTT	CASSQGQTASPLHF
TRBJ1-3	-	-	TRBV5-1	-	CASSPSVDWGSGNTTYF
TRBJ2-5	-	-	TRBV12-3/TRBV12-4	TGTGCCAGCAGCAAAACCCAGGTCCTGACACAAGAGACCCAGTACTTC	CASSKTQVLTQETQYF
TRBJ2-1	few	TRBD2	TRBV3-1	TGTGCCAGCAGCCAGGGAGCGGGAGGCCACAATGAGCAGTTCTTC	CASSQGAGGHNEQFF
TRBJ1-1	-	-	TRBV7-2	TGTGCCAGCAGCTTTACTACAGGGATCGGCACTGAAGCTTTCTTT	CASSFTTGIGTEAFF
TRBJ1-2	few	TRBD1	TRBV7-6	TGTGCCAGCAGCCCAGGTACAGGGGGCTATGGCTACACCTTC	CASSPGTGGYGYTF
TRBJ2-1	many	-	TRBV28	TGTGCCAGCAGTGAAACGGGGATCGAGCAGTTCTTC	CASSETGIEQFF
TRBJ2-5	-	TRBD1	TRBV5-1	TGCGCCAGCAGCCATAACAGGGGAGAGACCCAGTACTTC	CASSHNRGETQYF
TRBJ2-1	few	-	TRBV5-6	TGTGCCAGCAGGGATACTAGGAGATACAATGAGCAGTTCTTC	CASRDTRRYNEQFF
TRBJ2-1	-	TRBD2	TRBV20-1	TGCAGTGCTAATGGACTAGCGGGAGCGGACAATGAGCAGTTCTTC	CSANGLAGADNEQFF
TRBJ2-5	-	TRBD1	TRBV5-8	TGTGCCAGCAGCTTGGTCCGAGGGACAGGACTCCAAGAGACCCAGTACTTC	CASSLVRGTGLQETQYF
TRBJ1-4	-	-	TRBV20-1	TGCAGTGCTAGGGGGCAGATGAATGAAAAACTGTTTTTT	CSARGQMNEKLFF
TRBJ1-4	many	-	TRBV20-1	TGCAGTGCTAGAGATAGGGAAAAACTGTTTTTT	CSARDREKLFF
TRBJ2-5	-	-	TRBV7-2	TGTGCCAGCAGCTTACTTACCGGGAGCGGGACCCAGTACTTC	CASSLLTGSGTQYF
TRBJ1-1	-	-	TRBV12-3/TRBV12-4	TGTGCCAGCAGTAGTAATACAGTAAACACTGAAGCTTTCTTT	CASSSNTVNTEAFF
TRBJ2-2	few	-	TRBV5-1	TGCGCCAGCAGCTTGGTCGCGACAAAAACCGGGGAGCTGTTTTTT	CASSLVATKTGELFF
TRBJ2-2	-	TRBD1	TRBV6-5	TGTGCCAGCAGTTTCAGGGGGCGAATCACCGGGGAGCTGTTTTTT	CASSFRGRITGELFF
TRBJ2-1	few	-	TRBV7-9	TGTGCCAGCAGCTTATCCCCGGCGTTTTGGATCTTC	CASSLSPAFWIF
TRBJ1-2	few	-	TRBV5-5	TGTGCCAGCAGCTTGACGGCAGGGCTCTATGGCTACACCTTC	CASSLTAGLYGYTF
TRBJ1-6	-	-	TRBV25-1	TGTGCCAGCAACGACCAGAGCTCCTATAATTCACCCCTCCACTTT	CASNDQSSYNSPLHF
TRBJ2-1	-	TRBD2	TRBV7-9	TGTGCCAGCAGCCGGACTAGCGGGAGGGCCGATGAGCAGTTCTTC	CASSRTSGRADEQFF
TRBJ2-7	-	TRBD2	TRBV20-1	TGCAGTGTCATACTCCAGCGGGGAGGTTCCTACGAGCAGTACTTC	CSVILQRGGSYEQYF
TRBJ1-1	-	TRBD1	TRBV29-1	TGCAGCGTTGGACAGGGAGTCGGCACTGAAGCTTTCTTT	CSVGQGVGTEAFF
TRBJ2-7	-	TRBD2	TRBV20-1	TGCAGTGCTCCAGGGACTAGCGGACCCCGCTACGAGCAGTACTTC	CSAPGTSGPRYEQYF
TRBJ2-1	-	TRBD1	TRBV20-1	TGCAGTGTCACGGGACAGGGGTACAATGAGCAGTTCTTC	CSVTGQGYNEQFF
TRBJ2-2	-	TRBD1	TRBV5-1	TGCGCCAGCAGCATCCGGGACAGGACTACCGGGGAGCTGTTTTTT	CASSIRDRTTGELFF
TRBJ2-5	few	-	TRBV2	TGTGCCAGCAGTGAAGGCAGTGGAGAGACCCAGTACTTC	CASSEGSGETQYF
TRBJ2-1	few	-	TRBV2	TGTGCCAGCAACTCCGGGACTCGCGTCAGGGATGAGCAGTTCTTC	CASNSGTRVRDEQFF
TRBJ2-3	-	TRBD2	TRBV5-6	TGTGCCAGCAGCGCAGCAACTAGCGGGAGTGCGGCGCAGTATTTT	CASSAATSGSAAQYF